This T cell receptor (beta chain) came from a study of shared clonotypes between healthy human individuals. General observations from the study: The sharing of roughly 5% of naive CD4 clonotypes was seen across a handful of donors.

Notes on this clone: Its matching antigen is unknown.

Germline CDR1 is SGHNT and CDR2 is YENEEA. The V and J ends lost 5 bases and 4 bases, in that order; junction bases with no gene match: 6. The CDR3 has 15 amino acids. As defined, naive CD8 cells were CD45RO-negative and positively selected for CCR7, with terminally differentiated effector memory CD45RA+ cells excluded. Donors included only healthy HIV-negative adults lacking recent acute infections or vaccinations. Here immunoSEQ multiplex PCR was the method, and the copy in TCRdb shows in-frame clones only, minus some. The sample includes approximately 2,200,000 clones, approximately 94% of them seen just once.

This sequence joins TRBV11-3 and TRBJ2-1; 9 bases line up with TRBD2. This sequence was found in a man younger than 35 in good health. Some clones in this sample may be carry-over from other donors' samples. Specimen: naive CD8+ T cells from PBMCs. The CDR3 DNA follows: TGTGCCAGCAGCCTGTTAGCGGGAGCTTACAATGAGCAGTTCTTC. Its translation: CASSLLAGAYNEQFF.